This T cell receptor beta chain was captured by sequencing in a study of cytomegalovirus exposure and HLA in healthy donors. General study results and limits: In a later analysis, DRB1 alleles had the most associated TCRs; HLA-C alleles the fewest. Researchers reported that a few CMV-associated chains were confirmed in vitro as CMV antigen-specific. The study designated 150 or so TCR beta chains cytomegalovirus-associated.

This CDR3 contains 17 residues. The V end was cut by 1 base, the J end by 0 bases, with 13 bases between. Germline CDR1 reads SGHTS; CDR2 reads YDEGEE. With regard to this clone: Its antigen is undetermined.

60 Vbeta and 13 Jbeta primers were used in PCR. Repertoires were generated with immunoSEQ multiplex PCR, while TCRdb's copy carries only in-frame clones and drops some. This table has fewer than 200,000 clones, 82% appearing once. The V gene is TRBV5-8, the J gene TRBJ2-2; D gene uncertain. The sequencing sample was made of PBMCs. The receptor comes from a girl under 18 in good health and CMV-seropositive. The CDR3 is CASSLTLGRTNTGELFF. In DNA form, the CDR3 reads TGTGCCAGCAGCTTGACATTGGGCAGGACGAACACCGGGGAGCTGTTTTTT.